The 13 T cell receptor beta chains reported below all come from one sample, sequenced in a study of cytomegalovirus exposure and HLA in healthy donors. Primers included in the PCR were 60 Vbeta and 13 Jbeta primers. Data came from immunoSEQ multiplex PCR; TCRdb stores just in-frame clones and leaves some out. The repertoire holds approximately 110,000 clones, with 77% as singletons. What was sequenced was PBMCs. All receptors derive from a human donor in good health.

This clone was detected once. This chain joins TRBV9 and TRBJ2-3; 13 bases agree with TRBD2. The junction had 11 bases not matched to a gene; V was cut back by 2 bases and J by 8 bases. Germline assignment: CDR1 SGDLS and CDR2 YYNGEE. This CDR3 has 17 amino acids. CDR3 amino acids: CASSVAGTSGNWGTQYF. CDR3 nucleotide sequence: TGTGCCAGCAGCGTCGCCGGGACTAGCGGGAATTGGGGTACGCAGTATTTT.

This chain links TRBV6-6 with TRBJ2-7; maybe TRBD1 (6 bases). Trimming shortened V by 2 bases and J by 1 base, and 9 bases separated the two germline ends. The germline gives CDR1 MNHNY, CDR2 SVGAGI (reference sequence). CDR3 length: 14 amino acids. CDR3 residues: CASSYRDISYEQYF. CDR3 DNA: TGTGCCAGCAGTTACCGGGACATATCCTACGAGCAGTACTTC.

This clone appeared a few times. The junction departs from the called germline gene at one end, perhaps through a read error. The rearrangement links TRBV6-4 to TRBJ2-6; 7 bases fit TRBD2. Germline loops: CDR1 MRHNA, CDR2 SNTAGT. This CDR3 contains 15 residues. The CDR3, as DNA: TGTGCCAGCAGTTACTCGGGGGGTGGGGCCAACGTCCTGACTTTC. Residues: CASSYSGGGANVLTF.

The chain employs TRBV6-1 and TRBJ2-2; D may be TRBD1 (5 bases). The germline V and J ends were trimmed by 0 bases and 11 bases, with 10 bases remaining between them. The CDR3 has 13 residues. CDR1 MNHNS and CDR2 SASEGT come from the germline V gene. For the CDR3, the DNA is TGTGCCAGCAGTGAAGCGTTGGGGCTAGAGCTGTTTTTT. It specifies CASSEALGLELFF.

The chain couples TRBV11-3 to TRBJ2-1, with 8 bases aligning to TRBD1. The CDR3 is made up of 14 amino acids. Germline assignment: CDR1 SGHNT and CDR2 YENEEA. Germline trimming cut 6 bases from V and 2 bases from J; bases unmatched to any gene: 3. CDR3 residues: CASSDRGPYNEQFF. The CDR3 bases are TGTGCCAGCAGTGACAGGGGCCCCTACAATGAGCAGTTCTTC.

The V call is TRBV2, the J call TRBJ1-2, with D tentatively TRBD1 (6 bases). Germline V gives CDR1 SNHLY, CDR2 FYNNEI. Trimming took off 5 bases at V and 2 bases at J, with 9 bases between the two ends. There are 13 residues in the CDR3. In DNA form, the CDR3 reads TGTGCCAGCAGTACCGACAGGAACTATGGCTACACCTTC. It encodes CASSTDRNYGYTF.

The chain joins TRBV7-2 to TRBJ2-1, with D uncertain. Germline CDR1 reads SGHTA; CDR2 reads FQGNSA. This CDR3 comprises 21 residues. Trimming removed 0 bases at V and 0 bases at J, with 24 bases between. The CDR3 DNA reads TGTGCCAGCAGCTTAGCCGGCCGGCTGGGCTTCTTATATTCCTCCTACAATGAGCAGTTCTTC. Its protein is CASSLAGRLGFLYSSYNEQFF.

The chain links TRBV5-1 to TRBJ2-1; 12 bases match TRBD2. Germline V gives CDR1 SGHRS, CDR2 YFSETQ. V shed 0 bases and J 7 bases; nucleotides not matched to a gene: 5. CDR3 length: 16 residues. Written as DNA, the CDR3 is TGCGCCAGCAGCTTGGTGCCCGGGACTAGCGGGAATGAGCAGTTCTTC. This gives the protein CASSLVPGTSGNEQFF.

The genes are TRBV19 and TRBJ2-7; 9 bases fit TRBD2. CDR3 length: 14 amino acids. Germline CDR1 LNHDA, CDR2 SQIVND (reference sequence). V was clipped by 4 bases and J by 6 bases; unmatched bases: 7. CDR3 sequence reads: CASSTPGREGEQYF. The CDR3 DNA reads TGTGCCAGTAGTACCCCGGGGCGGGAGGGCGAGCAGTACTTC.

V gene TRBV5-4 combines with J gene TRBJ2-7; TRBD1 matches 9 bases. The V segment lost 0 bases and the J segment 2 bases; nucleotides outside the gene matches: 0. Germline V gene sequence: CDR1 SGHNT, CDR2 YYREEE (reference sequence). The CDR3 consists of 14 residues. CDR3: CASSLGTGAYEQYF. CDR3 nucleotides: TGTGCCAGCAGCTTGGGGACAGGGGCCTACGAGCAGTACTTC. The variable domain in full, with the rest retrieved from reference TRBV5-4 and TRBJ2-7, is ETGVTQSPTHLIKTRGQQVTLRCSSQSGHNTVSWYQQALGQGPQFIFQYYREEENGRGNFPPRFSGLQFPNYSSELNVNALELDDSALYLCASSLGTGAYEQYFGPGTRLTVT.

The genes are TRBV4-2 and TRBJ2-1, with TRBD2 matching 8 bases. Germline loops: CDR1 LGHNA, CDR2 YNFKEQ. The V gene end was trimmed by 1 base and the J gene end by 7 bases; junction bases not matched to a gene: 3. The CDR3 spans 14 residues. The CDR3 loop is CASSQVQRENEQFF. CDR3 nucleotide sequence: TGTGCCAGCAGCCAAGTTCAGCGGGAGAATGAGCAGTTCTTC.

The chain is built from TRBV5-1 and TRBJ2-2; TRBD2 aligns across 10 bases. Germline V gene sequence: CDR1 SGHRS, CDR2 YFSETQ. V was pared by 3 bases and J by 6 bases, with 5 bases of the junction left unmatched. The CDR3 contains 15 residues. CDR3 DNA sequence: TGCGCCAGCAGCTCACCGGGACTAGCGTCCGGGGAGCTGTTTTTT. This translates into CASSSPGLASGELFF. Full variable domain (outside the CDR3, taken from reference TRBV5-1 and TRBJ2-2): KAGVTQTPRYLIKTRGQQVTLSCSPISGHRSVSWYQQTPGQGLQFLFEYFSETQRNKGNFPGRFSGRQFSNSRSEMNVSTLELGDSALYLCASSSPGLASGELFFGEGSRLTVL.

This sequence joins TRBV28 and TRBJ2-1; 8 bases are shared with TRBD2. Germline trimming cut 5 bases from V and 12 bases from J; bases unmatched to any gene: 6. The CDR3 is 12 residues long. In germline, CDR1 is MDHEN, CDR2 SYDVKM. CDR3 nucleotides: TGTGCCAGCAGTGGAGCGGGAGTAGGGCAGTTCTTC. Amino acid sequence: CASSGAGVGQFF.